Here is one T cell receptor beta chain with its context. The antigen is unknown. CDR3-region Arm-PCR and iRepertoire HTBI primers produced the TCR beta libraries. Each CDR3 protein gets one entry after TCRdb re-called the multiplex PCR reads with MiXCR. Of about 300,000 distinct CDR3 sequences detected, around 20% appear once; the ten largest clones hold more than 50%. Specified time point: persistent/refractory GD, antithyroid drugs over 5 years with positive TRAb. TCR sequences were obtained from RNA taken from PBMCs. This entry belongs to a study of regulatory T cells in long-lasting Graves disease. General study points: Among samples with persistent disease, TRBV28, TRBJ1-2 and TRBJ2-5 were favored.

The CDR3 spans 11 residues. The V end was cut by 6 bases, the J end by 7 bases, with 10 bases between. Germline V gene data show CDR1 as MNHNS and CDR2 as SASEGT. This sequence joins TRBV6-1 and TRBJ2-7; either TRBD1 or TRBD2 may supply D (5 bases each). Sequenced material: peripheral blood mononuclear cells (PBMCs), taken when the disease was refractory, from a patient treated with antithyroid drugs. The sequence was collected from a female donor with Graves disease. Here the CDR3 DNA reads TGTGCCAGCAGAGAGGGGAGAGAGCAGTACTTC. Translating gives CASREGREQYF.